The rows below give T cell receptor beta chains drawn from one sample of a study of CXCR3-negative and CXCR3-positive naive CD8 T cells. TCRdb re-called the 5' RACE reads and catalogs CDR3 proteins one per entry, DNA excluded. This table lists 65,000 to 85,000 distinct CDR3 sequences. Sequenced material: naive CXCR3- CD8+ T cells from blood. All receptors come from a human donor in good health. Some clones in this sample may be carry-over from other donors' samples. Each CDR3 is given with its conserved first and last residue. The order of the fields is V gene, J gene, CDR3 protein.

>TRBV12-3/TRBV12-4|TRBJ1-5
CASAPWGASQPQHF
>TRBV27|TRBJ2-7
CASSLQGAEQYF
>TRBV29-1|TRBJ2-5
CSVEDPIRSAGLQETQYF
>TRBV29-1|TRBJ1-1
CSVESENTEAFF
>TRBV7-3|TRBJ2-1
CASSLIAGMYNEQFF
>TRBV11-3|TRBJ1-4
CASSAVTNEKLFF
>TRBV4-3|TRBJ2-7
CASSQDIIIRDKTYEQYF
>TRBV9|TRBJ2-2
CASSRPTLTGELFF
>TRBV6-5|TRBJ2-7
CASSTGEGSYEQYF
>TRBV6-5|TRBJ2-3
CASSKGLAGDTQYF
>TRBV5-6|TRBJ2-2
CASSYTGELFF
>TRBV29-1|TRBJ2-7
CSVERSTSGHTYEQYF
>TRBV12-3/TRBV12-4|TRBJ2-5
CASTPFRGKTQYF
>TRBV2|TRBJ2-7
CASSEEPGSKYEQYF
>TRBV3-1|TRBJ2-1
CAVNLGHRSTYNEQFF
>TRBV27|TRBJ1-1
CASSLGRFTEAFF
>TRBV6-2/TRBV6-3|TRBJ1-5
CASSYLQGHDSNQPQHF